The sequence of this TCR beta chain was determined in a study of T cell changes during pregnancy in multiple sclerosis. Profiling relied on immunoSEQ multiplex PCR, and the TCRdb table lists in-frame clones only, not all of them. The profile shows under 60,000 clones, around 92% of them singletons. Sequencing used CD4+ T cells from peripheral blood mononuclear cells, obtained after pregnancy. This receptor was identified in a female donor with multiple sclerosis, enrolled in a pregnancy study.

Written as DNA, the CDR3 is TGCGCCAGCAGCCTCTCCCGGACAGGGGTTGCTGAGCAGTTCTTC. It translates to CASSLSRTGVAEQFF. The genes are TRBV5-1 and TRBJ2-1, with 9 bases fitting TRBD1. There are 15 residues in the CDR3. Germline loops: CDR1 SGHRS, CDR2 YFSETQ. The ends lost 4 bases at V and 9 bases at J; junction bases unmatched: 11.